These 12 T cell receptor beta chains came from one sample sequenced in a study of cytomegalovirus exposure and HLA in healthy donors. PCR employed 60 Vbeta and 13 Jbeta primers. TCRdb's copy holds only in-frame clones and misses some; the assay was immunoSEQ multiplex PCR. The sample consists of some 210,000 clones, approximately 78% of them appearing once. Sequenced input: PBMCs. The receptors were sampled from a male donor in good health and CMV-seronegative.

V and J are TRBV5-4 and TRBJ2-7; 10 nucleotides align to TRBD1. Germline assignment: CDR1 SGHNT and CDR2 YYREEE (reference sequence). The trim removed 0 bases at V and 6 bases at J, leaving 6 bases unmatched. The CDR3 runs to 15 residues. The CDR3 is CASSLEATGGGEQYF. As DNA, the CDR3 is TGTGCCAGCAGCTTGGAAGCGACAGGGGGCGGCGAGCAGTACTTC.

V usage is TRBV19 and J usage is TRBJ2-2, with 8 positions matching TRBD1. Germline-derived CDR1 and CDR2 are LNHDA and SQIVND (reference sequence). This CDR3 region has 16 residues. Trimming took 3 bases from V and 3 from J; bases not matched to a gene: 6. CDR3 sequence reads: CASSMAGQVYTGELFF. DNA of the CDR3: TGTGCCAGTAGTATGGCGGGACAGGTTTACACCGGGGAGCTGTTTTTT.

CDR3 in amino acids: CASSPLGRGNTEAFF. The CDR3 nucleotides read TGTGCCAGCTCACCATTGGGGAGGGGGAACACTGAAGCTTTCTTT. V and J are TRBV18 and TRBJ1-1, with D possibly TRBD1 on 5 matching bases. The CDR3 loop spans 15 amino acids. In germline, CDR1 is KGHSH, CDR2 LQKENI. The V end was cut by 2 bases, the J end by 1 base, with 11 bases between.

The CDR3 here is CASSLRLVDEQFF. The DNA for the CDR3 is TGTGCCAGCAGCCTGCGGCTAGTCGATGAGCAGTTCTTC. The V and J genes are TRBV4-2 and TRBJ2-1; D not resolved. This CDR3 spans 13 amino acids. Germline CDR1 is LGHNA and CDR2 is YNFKEQ. V dropped 4 bases and J dropped 8 bases, with 12 bases sitting between them.

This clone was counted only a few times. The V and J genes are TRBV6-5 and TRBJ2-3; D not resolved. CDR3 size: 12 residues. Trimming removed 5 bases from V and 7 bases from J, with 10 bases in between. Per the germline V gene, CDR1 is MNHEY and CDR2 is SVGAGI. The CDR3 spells CASSTGDYTQYF. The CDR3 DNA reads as TGTGCCAGCAGTACTGGTGATTATACGCAGTATTTT.

The CDR3: CASSLNGQTYNEQFF. The CDR3 bases are TGCGCCAGCAGCCTTAACGGACAAACATACAATGAGCAGTTCTTC. The rearrangement links TRBV5-1 to TRBJ2-1; perhaps TRBD1 as D (5 bases). V was trimmed by 4 bases and J by 4 bases, leaving 15 bases between them. Germline lookup yields CDR1 SGHRS and CDR2 YFSETQ. This CDR3 comprises 15 residues.

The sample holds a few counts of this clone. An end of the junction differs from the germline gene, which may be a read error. The CDR3 region has the DNA TGTGCTAGCAGCTCCCTCCTGACAGGGAGCACAGATACGCAGTATTTT. This encodes CASSSLLTGSTDTQYF. This chain connects TRBV7-7 to TRBJ2-3; 7 bases fit TRBD1. The germline V gene encodes CDR1 SSHAT and CDR2 FNYEAQ (reference sequence). The CDR3 consists of 16 residues.

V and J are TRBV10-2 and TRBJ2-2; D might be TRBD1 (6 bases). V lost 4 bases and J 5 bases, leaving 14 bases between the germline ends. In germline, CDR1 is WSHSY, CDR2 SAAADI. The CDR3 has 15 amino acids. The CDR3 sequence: CASSGQGRTTGELFF. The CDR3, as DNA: TGCGCCAGCAGTGGTCAGGGGCGCACGACCGGGGAGCTGTTTTTT.

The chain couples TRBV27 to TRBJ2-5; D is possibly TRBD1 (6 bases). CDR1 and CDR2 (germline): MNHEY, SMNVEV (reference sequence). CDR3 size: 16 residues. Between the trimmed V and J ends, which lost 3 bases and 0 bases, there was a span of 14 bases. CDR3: CASSLTSGTHQETQYF. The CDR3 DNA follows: TGTGCCAGCAGTTTGACCTCCGGGACACACCAAGAGACCCAGTACTTC.

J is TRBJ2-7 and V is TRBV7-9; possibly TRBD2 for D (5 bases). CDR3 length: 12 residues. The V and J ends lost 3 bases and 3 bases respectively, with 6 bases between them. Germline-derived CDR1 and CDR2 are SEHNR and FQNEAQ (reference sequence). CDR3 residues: CASSFGDYEQYF. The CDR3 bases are TGTGCCAGCAGCTTCGGGGACTACGAGCAGTACTTC.

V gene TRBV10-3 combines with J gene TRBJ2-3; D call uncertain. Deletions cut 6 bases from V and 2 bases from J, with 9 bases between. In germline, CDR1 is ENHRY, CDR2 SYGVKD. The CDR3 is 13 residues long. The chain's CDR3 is CAISTVPTDTQYF. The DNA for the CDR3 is TGTGCCATCAGCACGGTGCCCACAGATACGCAGTATTTT.

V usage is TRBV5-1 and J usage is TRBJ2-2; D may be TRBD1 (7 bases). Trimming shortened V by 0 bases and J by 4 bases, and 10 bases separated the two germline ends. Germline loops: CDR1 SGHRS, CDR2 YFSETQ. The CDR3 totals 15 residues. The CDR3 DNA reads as TGCGCCAGCAGCTTGGGGCAGGGGGGCACCGGGGAGCTGTTTTTT. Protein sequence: CASSLGQGGTGELFF.